The next 30 T cell receptor beta chains were all read from a single sample in a study of blood T cell repertoires in COVID-19. Using immunoSEQ multiplex PCR, the repertoire was profiled, and TCRdb retains in-frame clones only, with some absent. The sample consists of about 82,000 clones, approximately 80% of them appearing once. The specimen was peripheral blood. The receptors were sampled from a woman aged 40-49 years with active or convalescent COVID-19.

The rearrangement links TRBV14 to TRBJ1-1; D unclear. Germline values: CDR1 SGHDN, CDR2 FVKESK. Between the trimmed V and J ends, which lost 4 bases and 1 base, there was a span of 19 bases. The CDR3 extends over 17 amino acids. Here the CDR3 reads CASSLRRAQDWNTEAFF. CDR3 DNA: TGTGCCAGCAGCCTCCGCCGGGCCCAGGACTGGAACACTGAAGCTTTCTTT.

The chain joins TRBV19 to TRBJ2-7, with a possible D match to TRBD2 (6 bases). CDR1 is LNHDA, CDR2 SQIVND, per germline (reference sequence). V was cut by 5 bases and J by 6 bases, with 17 bases left in between. CDR3 length: 14 residues. The CDR3 coding sequence is TGTGCCAGTAGTCCCCGAGGCGCGCGGGGCGAGCAGTACTTC. Protein: CASSPRGARGEQYF. The full variable domain, completed using reference TRBV19 and TRBJ2-7, is DGGITQSPKYLFRKEGQNVTLSCEQNLNHDAMYWYRQDPGQGLRLIYYSQIVNDFQKGDIAEGYSVSREKKESFPLTVTSAQKNPTAFYLCASSPRGARGEQYFGPGTRLTVT.

The chain couples TRBV5-1 to TRBJ2-7; 8 bases match TRBD1. After removal of 0 bases from V and 3 bases from J, the junction contained 5 bases not matched to a gene. There are 15 residues in the CDR3. Germline CDR1 reads SGHRS; CDR2 reads YFSETQ. The CDR3 loop reads CASSLGQGRSYEQYF. CDR3 DNA sequence: TGCGCCAGCAGCTTGGGACAGGGGAGAAGCTACGAGCAGTACTTC.

The chain employs TRBV19 and TRBJ1-3; D might be TRBD1 (5 bases). V dropped 7 bases and J dropped 2 bases, with 18 bases sitting between them. Germline V gives CDR1 LNHDA, CDR2 SQIVND (reference sequence). The CDR3 has 16 amino acids. CDR3 DNA: TGTGCCAGTACCTTGTTCGGGGGGACTGCTGGAAACACCATATATTTT. As protein: CASTLFGGTAGNTIYF.

This clone is a singleton in its sample. J is TRBJ1-6 and V is TRBV6-5; possible D gene TRBD1, 6 bases. V gave up 9 bases and J gave up 6 bases, with 18 bases separating them. CDR1 is MNHEY, CDR2 SVGAGI, per germline. This CDR3 contains 15 residues. DNA for the CDR3: TGTGCCAGTTCCGGGGGGGCGGGTTTTAATTCACCCCTCCACTTT. This codes for CASSGGAGFNSPLHF.

This chain uses TRBV28 with TRBJ2-3; TRBD2 matches at 11 bases. Germline V gives CDR1 MDHEN, CDR2 SYDVKM. This CDR3 contains 20 residues. Germline trimming cut 4 bases from V and 8 bases from J; bases unmatched to any gene: 23. CDR3 in amino acids: CASSSIIAGGPWRGVGTQYF. CDR3 nucleotides: TGTGCCAGCAGTTCAATTATAGCGGGGGGGCCTTGGAGGGGTGTTGGTACGCAGTATTTT.

The chain recombines TRBV28 with TRBJ1-2, with 12 nucleotides matching TRBD1. The CDR3 has 18 amino acids. The germline CDR1 and CDR2 sequences are MDHEN and SYDVKM. Unmatched junction bases numbered 13, after V lost 6 bases and J lost 2 bases. This chain's CDR3 is CASRGPRDRGPSNYGYTF. For the CDR3, the DNA is TGTGCCAGCAGGGGCCCCCGGGACAGGGGGCCCTCGAACTATGGCTACACCTTC.

The V and J genes are TRBV5-1 and TRBJ1-4; 9 nucleotides align to TRBD1. V lost 5 bases to trimming and J lost 8 bases; unmatched junction nucleotides: 7. This CDR3 is 14 amino acids long. Germline V gene sequence: CDR1 SGHRS, CDR2 YFSETQ. CDR3: CASSMDRGDEKLFF. Written as DNA, the CDR3 is TGCGCCAGCAGTATGGACAGGGGAGACGAAAAACTGTTTTTT.

The gene calls are TRBV7-9 and TRBJ1-2; 8 positions agree with TRBD1. Per the germline V gene, CDR1 is SEHNR and CDR2 is FQNEAQ (reference sequence). V was clipped by 2 bases and J by 2 bases; unmatched bases: 1. The CDR3 sequence is 14 residues long. CDR3 coding DNA: TGTGCCAGCAGCTTACAGGGGGCGAACTATGGCTACACCTTC. Protein sequence: CASSLQGANYGYTF.

The sample holds many counts of this clone. Other nucleotide sequences in the sample specify the same CDR3. The J gene is TRBJ2-2, the V gene TRBV7-8, with D perhaps matching TRBD2 (6 bases). The CDR3 loop spans 14 amino acids. Germline V gives CDR1 SGHVS, CDR2 FQNEAQ. With 2 bases removed from V and 5 bases from J, the gap between germline ends came to 9 bases. CDR3 loop: CASSLSRGTGELFF. CDR3 in DNA: TGTGCCAGCAGCTTATCACGGGGGACCGGGGAGCTGTTTTTT.

The V call is TRBV19, the J call TRBJ1-5, with D maybe TRBD1 (6 bases). Germline CDR1 reads LNHDA; CDR2 reads SQIVND (reference sequence). This CDR3 has 16 residues. The V end was cut by 6 bases, the J end by 7 bases, with 22 bases between. The DNA for the CDR3 is TGTGCCAGTAGAAACGGGGGGTACAGGGCTGAGCAGCCCCAGCATTTT. It encodes CASRNGGYRAEQPQHF.

The chain uses TRBV19 and TRBJ2-5; no clear D. CDR3 length equals 13 residues. Germline CDR1 reads LNHDA; CDR2 reads SQIVND (reference sequence). Trimming shortened V by 3 bases and J by 1 base, and 6 bases separated the two germline ends. This CDR3 is CASSITSQETQYF. As DNA, the CDR3 is TGTGCCAGTAGTATTACCAGCCAAGAGACCCAGTACTTC.

The chain links TRBV10-3 to TRBJ2-2, with TRBD1 as a possible D gene (6 bases). Trimming cost V 3 bases and J 1 base, with 12 bases left between them. The CDR3 spans 16 residues. The germline V gene has CDR1 ENHRY and CDR2 SYGVKD. CDR3: CAISEAGTRNTGELFF. The CDR3 nucleotides read TGTGCCATCAGTGAAGCCGGGACAAGGAACACCGGGGAGCTGTTTTTT.

This clone occurred once. The chain uses TRBV2 and TRBJ1-6; 7 positions agree with TRBD1. Trimming at V came to 8 bases and at J to 6 bases, leaving 4 bases not matched to a gene. In germline, CDR1 is SNHLY, CDR2 FYNNEI. This CDR3 has 13 amino acids. CDR3 in DNA: TGTGCCAGCGAGAGGGACAGTAATTCACCCCTCCACTTT. Protein product: CASERDSNSPLHF.

CDR3 loop: CASRYDRASGNTIYF. Here the CDR3 DNA reads TGTGCCAGCAGGTACGACAGGGCTTCAGGAAACACCATATATTTT. The gene calls are TRBV28 and TRBJ1-3; 7 bases match TRBD1. Per germline, CDR1 MDHEN and CDR2 SYDVKM. V was pared by 6 bases and J by 4 bases, with 9 bases of the junction left unmatched. There are 15 residues in the CDR3.

This clone appeared a single time. This chain joins TRBV11-2 and TRBJ2-7, with unresolved D. V was shortened by 7 bases and J by 2 bases, with 9 bases between the two germline ends. The CDR3 runs 12 residues. Germline V lookup: CDR1 SGHAT, CDR2 FQNNGV. CDR3 sequence: CASNARPYEQYF. DNA for the CDR3: TGTGCCAGCAACGCGAGGCCCTACGAGCAGTACTTC.

This chain uses TRBV19 with TRBJ1-5, with unresolved D. The CDR3 spans 17 residues. The germline V and J ends were trimmed by 5 bases and 0 bases, with 17 bases remaining between them. Germline assignment: CDR1 LNHDA and CDR2 SQIVND (reference sequence). CDR3 residues: CASSLTSGAFSNQPQHF. CDR3 DNA: TGTGCCAGTAGTTTAACCTCAGGTGCTTTTAGCAATCAGCCCCAGCATTTT.

This clone is classed as medium-sized. The V and J genes are TRBV27 and TRBJ2-3; D is ambiguous. V lost 0 bases, J lost 2 bases, and 6 bases lay in between. Germline V CDR1 and CDR2: MNHEY, SMNVEV (reference sequence). This CDR3 comprises 14 residues. CDR3 nucleotide sequence: TGTGCCAGCAGTTTATCGGCTCCCACAGATACGCAGTATTTT. Translation: CASSLSAPTDTQYF.

This clone was counted between two and nine times. V gene TRBV7-3 combines with J gene TRBJ2-1; TRBD1 agrees at 9 bases. V was clipped by 1 base and J by 5 bases; unmatched bases: 3. There are 15 residues in the CDR3. Germline V gene lookup returns CDR1 SGHTA and CDR2 FQGTGA. In DNA form, the CDR3 reads TGTGCCAGCAGCTTAAGACAGGGGGGTGACAATGAGCAGTTCTTC. It encodes CASSLRQGGDNEQFF.

The chain is built from TRBV2 and TRBJ2-5; 9 bases match TRBD1. The CDR3 is made up of 15 amino acids. Germline CDR1 is SNHLY and CDR2 is FYNNEI. V trimming: 6 bases; J trimming: 4 bases; junction bases outside the gene matches: 9. Here the CDR3 reads CASRENRGLGETQYF. The CDR3 nucleotides are TGTGCCAGCAGGGAAAACAGGGGGCTAGGAGAGACCCAGTACTTC.

This clone was counted a few times. The same CDR3 is also encoded by other DNA sequences in this sample. The chain joins TRBV5-1 to TRBJ2-7; D might be TRBD1 (5 bases). V lost 4 bases and J 5 bases, leaving 10 bases between the germline ends. Germline V gene data show CDR1 as SGHRS and CDR2 as YFSETQ. The CDR3 totals 12 residues. The CDR3 DNA reads TGCGCCAGCAGCCTGGTAGGGGACGAGCAGTACTTC. Protein product: CASSLVGDEQYF.

The rearrangement links TRBV6-5 to TRBJ1-2, with 9 bases fitting TRBD1. The V gene's germline CDR1 is MNHEY and CDR2 SVGAGI. This CDR3 spans 13 amino acids. After removal of 7 bases from V and 7 bases from J, the junction contained 7 bases not matched to a gene. CDR3 residues: CASNADRGTGYTF. CDR3 DNA: TGTGCCAGCAACGCGGACAGGGGTACTGGCTACACCTTC.

The rearrangement uses TRBV4-3 and TRBJ1-2; D is unresolved. The CDR3 runs 14 residues. Germline V lookup: CDR1 LGHNA, CDR2 YSLEER. V was trimmed by 3 bases and J by 0 bases, leaving 8 bases between them. CDR3 residues: CASSQVGSNYGYTF. In DNA form, the CDR3 reads TGCGCCAGCAGCCAGGTCGGTTCTAACTATGGCTACACCTTC.

This clone appeared once. This chain joins TRBV19 and TRBJ2-2; the D gene is possibly TRBD1 (7 bases). This CDR3 has 13 residues. V was trimmed by 8 bases and J by 4 bases, leaving 11 bases between them. In germline, CDR1 is LNHDA, CDR2 SQIVND (reference sequence). The CDR3 DNA reads as TGTGCCAGTCGACAGGGACTCACCGGGGAGCTGTTTTTT. Translation gives CASRQGLTGELFF.

This clone was counted only a few times. The chain has TRBV9 and TRBJ2-7, with 9 bases that match TRBD1. Germline V gene lookup returns CDR1 SGDLS and CDR2 YYNGEE. With V trimmed by 3 bases and J by 6 bases, 22 bases remained unmatched. The CDR3 consists of 19 residues. The CDR3 nucleotides read TGTGCCAGCAGCGCGTTGTACCGGGACAGGGCCTTCCCCCGGGTCGAGCAGTACTTC. Translating it yields CASSALYRDRAFPRVEQYF. The full variable domain, rest sourced from reference TRBV9 and TRBJ2-7, is DSGVTQTPKHLITATGQRVTLRCSPRSGDLSVYWYQQSLDQGLQFLIQYYNGEERAKGNILERFSAQQFPDLHSELNLSSLELGDSALYFCASSALYRDRAFPRVEQYFGPGTRLTVT.

The chain is built from TRBV2 and TRBJ1-6; weak D call: TRBD1 (6 bases). The V gene lost 3 bases and the J gene lost 5 bases, with 11 bases spanning the gap. The CDR3 covers 15 residues. Per germline, CDR1 SNHLY and CDR2 FYNNEI. CDR3 nucleotides: TGTGCCAGCAGTGATTGGACAGCTAATAATTCACCCCTCCACTTT. Protein product: CASSDWTANNSPLHF.

This chain uses TRBV18 with TRBJ2-5; TRBD1 matches 8 bases. CDR1 and CDR2 (germline): KGHSH, LQKENI. V lost 3 bases and J lost 1; bases outside the gene matches: 4. The CDR3 has 15 amino acids. CDR3 amino acids: CASSPMGQVQETQYF. Written as DNA, the CDR3 is TGTGCCAGCTCACCGATGGGACAGGTCCAAGAGACCCAGTACTTC.

The chain joins TRBV13 to TRBJ2-2; perhaps TRBD1 as D (5 bases). CDR1 and CDR2 from the germline V gene are PRHDT and FYEKMQ (reference sequence). The CDR3 contains 12 residues. Trimming pared 3 bases from V and 6 bases from J, leaving 5 bases between. The CDR3: CASSFRAGELFF. CDR3 bases: TGTGCCAGCAGCTTCAGGGCCGGGGAGCTGTTTTTT.

This clone was detected a few times. The chain couples TRBV3-1 (or the pseudogene TRBV3-2) to TRBJ1-6; D uncertain. Germline CDR1 reads LGHDT; CDR2 reads YNNKEL (reference sequence). V was pared by 4 bases and J by 5 bases, with 12 bases between. This CDR3 contains 15 residues. The CDR3 DNA is TGTGCCAGCAGCCCAGGCCAGACGAATAATTCACCCCTCCACTTT. Its translation is CASSPGQTNNSPLHF.

Points on this clone: Other nucleotide sequences from this sample produce the same CDR3. The chain uses TRBV19 and TRBJ1-2; TRBD1 aligns across 7 bases. Germline CDR1 is LNHDA and CDR2 is SQIVND (reference sequence). The trim removed 7 bases at V and 1 base at J, leaving 3 bases unmatched. The CDR3 is 13 residues long. CDR3 nucleotide sequence: TGTGCCAGTACAACAGGGGTTAACTATGGCTACACCTTC. Protein sequence: CASTTGVNYGYTF.